This TCR beta chain was obtained from a study of tumor and adjacent non-tumor tissue in lung cancer. The CDR3 sequence is 14 residues long. Germline loops: CDR1 MNHNY, CDR2 SVGAGI (reference sequence). The template was RNA from unsorted bulk tissue. Three rounds of nested PCR, following a modified ARM-PCR protocol, produced the TCRbeta library. One entry per CDR3 protein results from TCRdb running MiXCR on the multiplex PCR reads. The data contain over 100,000 distinct CDR3 sequences, 60% to 80% of them seen just once; the ten biggest clones take up about 40%. This clonotype is a singleton in its sample. The junction departs from germline at one end; a sequencing error may be responsible.

The source material was lung tumor tissue. The TCR was taken from a woman aged 55-70 years with non-small cell lung cancer. The chain recombines TRBV6-6 with TRBJ2-7; D call uncertain. The DNA for the CDR3 is TGTGCCAGCTGTTACTCGGAAGGGCCCTACGAGCACTACTTC. Its protein product is CASCYSEGPYEHYF.